Shown below are 7 T cell receptor beta chains from a single sample sequenced in a study of shared clonotypes between healthy human individuals. Data came from immunoSEQ multiplex PCR; TCRdb stores just in-frame clones and leaves some out. In the table there are over 850,000 clones, 75% to 80% of which are singletons. The sample consisted of memory CD4+ T cells from PBMCs. Subset reported: CD45RA-negative fraction. The source is a man in his late teens or twenties in good health. Some clones in this sample may be carry-over from other donors' samples.

V is TRBV5-4 and J is TRBJ1-1, with 7 nucleotides matching TRBD1. Germline assignment: CDR1 SGHNT and CDR2 YYREEE (reference sequence). V dropped 5 bases and J dropped 0; count of bases not matched to a gene: 13. This CDR3 comprises 17 residues. The CDR3 nucleotides are TGTGCCAGCAGTCCGACAGGGCCCGCGGCGGTGAACACTGAAGCTTTCTTT. It specifies CASSPTGPAAVNTEAFF.

There are many counts of this clone. This chain connects TRBV7-8 to TRBJ1-3, with D unresolved. The CDR3 spans 14 residues. Trimming removed 2 bases from V and 2 bases from J, with 7 bases in between. Germline CDR1 SGHVS, CDR2 FQNEAQ. The CDR3 bases are TGTGCCAGCAGCTTACCGGGAACTGGAAACACCATATATTTT. This codes for CASSLPGTGNTIYF.

The rearrangement links TRBV25-1 to TRBJ1-5, with D possibly matching TRBD1 (5 bases). V lost 2 bases to trimming and J lost 4 bases, with 15 bases between them. The germline V gene encodes CDR1 MGHDK and CDR2 SYGVNS. The CDR3 is made up of 16 amino acids. The CDR3 region is CASSEHGAGENQPQHF. The DNA of the CDR3 is TGTGCCAGCAGTGAACACGGGGCGGGGGAGAATCAGCCCCAGCATTTT.

This clone was observed a single time. This clone may be a read error of a much larger clone one base away. The sample contains more than one DNA sequence encoding this CDR3. V usage is TRBV7-2 and J usage is TRBJ2-5, with 12 bases aligning to TRBD2. Germline CDR1 reads SGHTA; CDR2 reads FQGNSA. V trimming: 5 bases; J trimming: 4 bases; junction bases outside the gene matches: 2. The CDR3 covers 14 residues. CDR3 in amino acids: CASSPGLAGETQYF. The CDR3 nucleotides are TGTGCCAGCAGCCCGGGACTAGCGGGAGAGACCCAGTACTTC.

This chain joins TRBV28 and TRBJ2-4; possible D gene TRBD2, 6 bases. This CDR3 region has 15 residues. Per the germline V gene, CDR1 is MDHEN and CDR2 is SYDVKM. V was cut by 2 bases and J by 1 base, with 9 bases left in between. CDR3 sequence: CASSLSGWAKNIQYF. DNA of the CDR3: TGTGCCAGCAGTTTAAGCGGGTGGGCCAAAAACATTCAGTACTTC.

The chain has TRBV7-6 and TRBJ1-5, with 8 nucleotides matching TRBD1. Unmatched junction bases numbered 5, after V lost 2 bases and J lost 2 bases. The germline CDR1 and CDR2 sequences are SGHVS and FNYEAQ. CDR3 length equals 16 residues. DNA of the CDR3: TGTGCCAGCAGCTTACTCGGGACAGGTGGCAATCAGCCCCAGCATTTT. This sequence encodes CASSLLGTGGNQPQHF.

Turning to this clone: Other DNA variants within this sample encode the same CDR3. V usage is TRBV5-1 and J usage is TRBJ1-3; 9 bases match TRBD1. J lost 4 bases, V lost 3 bases, and 2 bases had no gene match. The germline V gene encodes CDR1 SGHRS and CDR2 YFSETQ. This CDR3 has 14 residues. CDR3: CASSWTGEGNTIYF. In DNA form, the CDR3 reads TGCGCCAGCAGCTGGACAGGGGAAGGAAACACCATATATTTT.